This is a list of T cell receptor beta chains from one sample in a study of T cell repertoires in cytomegalovirus infection. MiXCR, applied by TCRdb to the reads, yields one record per CDR3 protein. The table records some 350,000 distinct CDR3 sequences, about 27% of them present only once. The antigens these receptors bind are not known. Sequenced material: cultured PBMCs, taken from culture after CMV antigen stimulation. The receptors derive from a human donor in good health (CMV status not recorded). Some clones in this sample may be carry-over from other donors' samples. The CDR3 runs from the conserved cysteine through the conserved F or W. Each record gives: V gene, CDR3 length, D gene, J gene, clone size, CDR3 DNA, CDR3 protein. The D gene is left open where the match is weak. Size is stated for part of the rows, as once, few or many counts, or as a class when the clone is expanded.

>TRBV19|14|.|TRBJ1-1|few
TGTGCCAGTAGTATCTGGCAGATGAACACTGAAGCTTTCTTT
CASSIWQMNTEAFF
>TRBV7-8|13|.|TRBJ2-7|.
TGTGCCAGCAGCTTAGCTACAACTTACGAGCAGTACTTC
CASSLATTYEQYF
>TRBV6-5|17|TRBD1|TRBJ2-3|.
TGTGCCAGCAGTCTCAAATCGACAGGGGTGAGCACAGATACGCAGTATTTT
CASSLKSTGVSTDTQYF
>TRBV18|16|.|TRBJ1-1|few
TGTGCCAGCTCACCTCCCCCTGACAGGACATCACCTTTCGCTTTCTTT
CASSPPPDRTSPFAFF
>TRBV2|13|.|TRBJ1-5|.
TGTGCCAGCAGTGAGGGGCTGCAACGGCCCCAGCATTTT
CASSEGLQRPQHF
>TRBV6-1|15|TRBD2|TRBJ2-3|.
TGTGCCAGCAGTGAATACCGACTAGCTGTGGATACGCAGTATTTT
CASSEYRLAVDTQYF
>TRBV7-3|16|TRBD2|TRBJ2-1|.
TGTGCCAGCAGCTTAGACGGGGCTAGCGGGAGCAATGAGCAGTTCTTC
CASSLDGASGSNEQFF
>TRBV11-2|14|.|TRBJ2-2|.
TGTGCCAGCAGCCTAACCCAGATTACCGGGGAGCTGTTTTTT
CASSLTQITGELFF
>TRBV10-3|14|.|TRBJ1-1|.
TGTGCCATCAGTGCGGGGGACATGAACACTGAAGCTTTCTTT
CAISAGDMNTEAFF
>TRBV3-1|18|.|TRBJ2-4|few
TGTGCCAGCAGCCAAGGGACGGGGGTCCTCTTAGCCAAAAACATTCAGTACTTC
CASSQGTGVLLAKNIQYF